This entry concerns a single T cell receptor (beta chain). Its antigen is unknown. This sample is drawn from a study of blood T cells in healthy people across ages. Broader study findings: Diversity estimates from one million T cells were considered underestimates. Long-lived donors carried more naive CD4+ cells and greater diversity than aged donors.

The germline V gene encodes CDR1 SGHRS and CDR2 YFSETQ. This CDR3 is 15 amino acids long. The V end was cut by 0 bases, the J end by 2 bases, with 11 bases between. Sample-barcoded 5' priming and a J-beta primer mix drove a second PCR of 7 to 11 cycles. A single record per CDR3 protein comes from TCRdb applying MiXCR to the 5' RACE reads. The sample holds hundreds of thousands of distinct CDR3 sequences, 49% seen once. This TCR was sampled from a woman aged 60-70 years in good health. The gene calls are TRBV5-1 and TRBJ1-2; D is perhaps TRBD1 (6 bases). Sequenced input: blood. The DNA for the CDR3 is TGCGCCAGCAGCTTGGCGGCAGGGGACAACTATGGCTACACCTTC. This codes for CASSLAAGDNYGYTF.